Below, 5 T cell receptor beta chains from the same sample are listed, as sequenced in a study of Ad26.COV2.S vaccination and SARS-CoV-2 variants (dated by TCRdb to the early 2020s). The treatment or condition label here, explained by the study, means: some 20 received Ad26.COV2.S at low or high dose, single or two shots; several received placebo; per-sample allocation not given. Repertoires of vaccine and placebo recipients were sequenced from samples taken on day 63 after the first injection. The library was generated by the immunoSEQ multiplex PCR assay. This immuneACCESS table, as held by TCRdb, lists in-frame sequences with V and J called but not all clones. Of the missing ones, under half trace to an unresolved V gene in checked studies; the others have no known cause. Counted in this sample were roughly 500,000 clones; 70% to 90% of them appeared once. 13% of the sample goes to the ten largest clones.

Sequencing used peripheral blood, obtained in a trial of Ad26.COV2.S vaccine versus placebo. The receptors come from a person aged 18-65 years who received the Ad26.COV2.S COVID-19 vaccine or a placebo.

This chain connects TRBV29-1 to TRBJ2-7; TRBD1 agrees at 7 bases. Germline CDR1 SQVTM, CDR2 ANQGSEA. The CDR3 spans 12 residues. The CDR3 loop reads CSPRDSTYEQYF. Written as DNA, the CDR3 is TGCAGTCCCCGGGACAGTACCTACGAGCAGTACTTC.

The V and J genes are TRBV7-2 and TRBJ2-1, with TRBD1 matching 10 bases. Trimming removed 5 bases from V and 9 bases from J; junction bases left unmatched: 7. The V gene's germline CDR1 is SGHTA and CDR2 FQGNSA. This CDR3 region has 14 residues. The CDR3 sequence is CASSPAWDRGEQFF. The CDR3 coding sequence is TGTGCCAGCAGCCCCGCGTGGGACAGGGGTGAGCAGTTCTTC.

The J gene is TRBJ1-5, the V gene TRBV7-6, with unresolved D. V was shortened by 8 bases and J by 1 base, with 9 bases between the two germline ends. This CDR3 comprises 13 residues. Germline V gene sequence: CDR1 SGHVS, CDR2 FNYEAQ. The CDR3 bases are TGTGCCAGCTCGATTGAGAGCAATCAGCCCCAGCATTTT. It codes for CASSIESNQPQHF.

The genes are TRBV6-4 and TRBJ2-3; D ambiguous. The germline V gene has CDR1 MRHNA and CDR2 SNTAGT. This CDR3 spans 13 amino acids. Between the trimmed V and J ends, which lost 4 bases and 7 bases, there was a span of 12 bases. CDR3 in DNA: TGTGCCAGCAGTGGAGGAGTTAGGAATACGCAGTATTTT. This encodes CASSGGVRNTQYF.

This chain joins TRBV4-2 and TRBJ2-2; D possibly corresponds to TRBD2 (6 bases). Trimming took 2 bases from V and 5 from J, leaving 9 bases between them. Germline CDR1 LGHNA, CDR2 YNFKEQ. CDR3 length: 14 residues. For the CDR3, the DNA is TGTGCCAGCAGCCAAACACTAGCAACCGGGGAGCTGTTTTTT. The encoded protein is CASSQTLATGELFF.